This TCR beta chain was sequenced for a study of T cell responses to AZD1222 COVID-19 vaccine. Whole-study context: Both about-4-week and about-12-week second-dose recipients were combined.

Germline CDR1 is MNHNY and CDR2 is SVGAGI (reference sequence). The V end lost 3 bases, the J end lost 9 bases, and 12 bases lay between the germline ends. CDR3 size: 13 residues. Turning to this clone: Its target is not known.

The assay was immunoSEQ multiplex PCR, and TCRdb's table has in-frame clones only and misses some. This table has around 140,000 clones, approximately 90% appearing once. Study results and caveats: Across the whole spike, CD4 TCRs peaked at regions 160-218 and 743-854. A rise in Spike-specific TCR breadth and depth followed two AZD1222 doses. Most donors were white British, females outnumbered males, and clonal diversity was possibly underestimated.

The rearrangement joins TRBV6-6 to TRBJ1-5; D remains ambiguous. Specimen: peripheral blood, collected on day 0 of AZD1222 vaccination. The source of this sequence is an adult in good health. CDR3 in DNA: TGTGCCAGCAGTTATTTGGTCCCCGCGCCCCAGCATTTT. It specifies CASSYLVPAPQHF.